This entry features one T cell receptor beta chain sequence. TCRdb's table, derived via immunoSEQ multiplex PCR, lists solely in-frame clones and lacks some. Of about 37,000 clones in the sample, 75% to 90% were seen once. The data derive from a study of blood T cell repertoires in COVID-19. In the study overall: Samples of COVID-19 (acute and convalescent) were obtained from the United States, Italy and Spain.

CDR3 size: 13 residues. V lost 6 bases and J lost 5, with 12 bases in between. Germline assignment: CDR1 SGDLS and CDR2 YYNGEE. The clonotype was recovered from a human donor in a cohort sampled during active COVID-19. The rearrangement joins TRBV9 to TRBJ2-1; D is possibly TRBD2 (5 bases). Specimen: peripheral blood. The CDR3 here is CASTFRENNEQFF. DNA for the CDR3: TGTGCCAGCACTTTCCGGGAAAACAATGAGCAGTTCTTC.